This T cell receptor beta chain is from a study of T cell responses to AZD1222 COVID-19 vaccine. The germline V gene encodes CDR1 SGHRS and CDR2 YFSETQ. This CDR3 has 16 amino acids. Trimming cost V 3 bases and J 5 bases; bases outside gene matches: 5. Repertoires were generated with immunoSEQ multiplex PCR, while TCRdb's copy carries only in-frame clones and drops some. This table has fewer than 200,000 clones, just over 90% appearing once. The receptor was derived from an adult who received the MenACWY meningococcal vaccine as a control. The chain recombines TRBV5-1 with TRBJ2-7; 16 bases match TRBD2. Sequences were derived from peripheral blood, sampled 28 days after the second dose of the MenACWY control vaccine. The CDR3 sequence is CASSWGLAGGGHEQYF. DNA of the CDR3: TGCGCCAGCAGCTGGGGACTAGCGGGAGGGGGCCACGAGCAGTACTTC.